Following are 9 T cell receptor beta chains from one sample sequenced in a study of regulatory T cells in long-lasting Graves disease. Time point meaning: newly diagnosed GD, antithyroid drugs for less than 3 months. Scientists built the TCR library using RNA that was extracted from PBMCs. Arm-PCR of CDR3 regions and iRepertoire HTBI primers were used to build TCR beta libraries. TCRdb analysed the multiplex PCR reads with MiXCR anew, one entry per CDR3 protein. The sample has about 430,000 distinct CDR3 sequences; approximately 15% are singletons. The sample was also reused in another study, on T cells in Graves' hyperthyroidism and ophthalmopathy.

The specimen comprised peripheral blood mononuclear cells (PBMCs), sampled at new diagnosis, from a patient treated with antithyroid drugs. These receptors were taken from a woman aged 40 to 49 with Graves disease.

The table lists this clonotype with many counts. The chain links TRBV27 to TRBJ1-1; D perhaps matches TRBD1 (6 bases). Looked up from germline, CDR1 is MNHEY and CDR2 is SMNVEV (reference sequence). The CDR3 runs to 13 residues. V was shortened by 3 bases and J by 6 bases, with 11 bases between the two germline ends. CDR3 nucleotides: TGTGCCAGCAGTTTTGGCAGGGGCGCTGAAGCTTTCTTT. Translating it yields CASSFGRGAEAFF.

This clonotype occurred a few times. This may arise from a read error, as a much more abundant clone is one base away. The rearrangement uses TRBV7-2 and TRBJ2-4, with D tentatively TRBD2 (6 bases). The germline V gene has CDR1 SGHTA and CDR2 FQGNSA. This CDR3 comprises 15 residues. The DNA of the CDR3 is TGTGTCAGCAGCTTAGCGGTGGGTCCCCAAAACATTCAGTACTTC. Translating it yields CVSSLAVGPQNIQYF. The variable domain in full, with the rest retrieved from reference TRBV7-2 and TRBJ2-4, is GAGVSQSPSNKVTEKGKDVELRCDPISGHTALYWYRQSLGQGLEFLIYFQGNSAPDKSGLPSDRFSAERTGGSVSTLTIQRTQQEDSAVYLCVSSLAVGPQNIQYFGAGTRLSVL.

To note about this clonotype: This may be a read error, as it is one base from a much larger clone. CDR3 region: CSVPQPARSAIYNEQFF. Here the CDR3 DNA reads TGCAGCGTACCACAACCGGCGAGGTCAGCGATTTACAATGAGCAGTTCTTC. V is TRBV29-1 and J is TRBJ2-5; no definite D call. The closer fit of TRBJ2-1 to the DNA end suggests the J call may be wrong. CDR3 size: 17 residues. Germline V gene data show CDR1 as SQVTM and CDR2 as ANQGSEA.

The V gene is TRBV7-6, the J gene TRBJ2-1; D possibly corresponds to TRBD1 (5 bases). V was trimmed by 0 bases and J by 5 bases, leaving 20 bases between them. CDR3 size: 18 residues. The germline CDR1 and CDR2 sequences are SGHVS and FNYEAQ. The CDR3 coding sequence is TGTGCCAGCAGCTTAGCGCTCTATGGGGCTGATTACAACAATGAGCAGTTCTTC. Translated: CASSLALYGADYNNEQFF.

The table lists this clonotype with many counts. The chain employs TRBV5-1 and TRBJ2-1; 7 bases are shared with TRBD2. Trimming removed 4 bases from V and 6 bases from J; junction bases left unmatched: 10. The length of the CDR3 is 15 residues. Germline values: CDR1 SGHRS, CDR2 YFSETQ. CDR3 DNA: TGCGCCAGCAGCGTTACCAGCGGGGTGCGCAATGAGCAGTTCTTC. Encoded protein: CASSVTSGVRNEQFF. Full variable domain (missing parts from reference TRBV5-1 and TRBJ2-1): KAGVTQTPRYLIKTRGQQVTLSCSPISGHRSVSWYQQTPGQGLQFLFEYFSETQRNKGNFPGRFSGRQFSNSRSEMNVSTLELGDSALYLCASSVTSGVRNEQFFGPGTRLTVL.

The chain joins TRBV5-6 to TRBJ2-7, with D uncertain. Germline CDR1 reads SGHDT; CDR2 reads YYEEEE. V lost 2 bases and J 3 bases, leaving 9 bases between the germline ends. The CDR3 loop spans 13 amino acids. The CDR3 DNA reads TGTGCCAGCAGCTTTCTAGATGACTACGAGCAGTACTTC. Translated: CASSFLDDYEQYF.

In its sample, this clonotype was seen many times. V usage is TRBV27 and J usage is TRBJ2-2; the D gene is possibly TRBD1 (7 bases). V was trimmed by 6 bases and J by 1 base, leaving 9 bases between them. CDR1 is MNHEY, CDR2 SMNVEV, per germline (reference sequence). There are 14 residues in the CDR3. In DNA form, the CDR3 reads TGTGCCAGCAGGCGGGACAGGAACACCGGGGAGCTGTTTTTT. Amino acids: CASRRDRNTGELFF.

This chain connects TRBV20-1 to TRBJ2-3; TRBD2 matches at 10 bases. J gave up 2 bases and V 0 bases, and 5 bases lay outside the gene matches. The CDR3 covers 16 residues. Germline CDR1 and CDR2: DFQATT and SNEGSKA (reference sequence). Here the CDR3 DNA reads TGCAGTGCTAGAGATCTAGCGGGAGTCGTCACAGATACGCAGTATTTT. Protein: CSARDLAGVVTDTQYF.

This clonotype was recorded many times. V is TRBV18 and J is TRBJ2-3; perhaps TRBD2 as D (6 bases). CDR3 length equals 15 residues. V gave up 3 bases and J gave up 2 bases, with 12 bases separating them. Germline CDR1 KGHSH, CDR2 LQKENI. CDR3 sequence (DNA): TGTGCCAGCTCACCCTCGGGAGATATCACAGATACGCAGTATTTT. Amino acid sequence: CASSPSGDITDTQYF.